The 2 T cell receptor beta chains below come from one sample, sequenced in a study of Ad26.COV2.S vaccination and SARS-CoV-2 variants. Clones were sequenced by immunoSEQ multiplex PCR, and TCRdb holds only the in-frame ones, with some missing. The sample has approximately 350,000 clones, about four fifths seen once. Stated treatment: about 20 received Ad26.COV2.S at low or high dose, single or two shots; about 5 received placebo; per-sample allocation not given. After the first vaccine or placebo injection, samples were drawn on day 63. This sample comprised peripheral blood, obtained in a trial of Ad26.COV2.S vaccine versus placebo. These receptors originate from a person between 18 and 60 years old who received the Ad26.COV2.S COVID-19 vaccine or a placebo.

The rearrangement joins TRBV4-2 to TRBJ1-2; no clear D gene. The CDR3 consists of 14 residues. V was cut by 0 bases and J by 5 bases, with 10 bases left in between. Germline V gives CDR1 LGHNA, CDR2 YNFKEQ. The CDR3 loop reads CASSQDAGSYGYTF. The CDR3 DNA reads TGTGCCAGCAGCCAAGATGCAGGTTCTTATGGCTACACCTTC.

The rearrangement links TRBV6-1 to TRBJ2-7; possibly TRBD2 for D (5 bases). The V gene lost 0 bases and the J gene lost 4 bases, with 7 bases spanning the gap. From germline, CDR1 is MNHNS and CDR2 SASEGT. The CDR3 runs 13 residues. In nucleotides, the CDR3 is TGTGCCAGCAGTGAAGCACGGGGTTACGAGCAGTACTTC. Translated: CASSEARGYEQYF.